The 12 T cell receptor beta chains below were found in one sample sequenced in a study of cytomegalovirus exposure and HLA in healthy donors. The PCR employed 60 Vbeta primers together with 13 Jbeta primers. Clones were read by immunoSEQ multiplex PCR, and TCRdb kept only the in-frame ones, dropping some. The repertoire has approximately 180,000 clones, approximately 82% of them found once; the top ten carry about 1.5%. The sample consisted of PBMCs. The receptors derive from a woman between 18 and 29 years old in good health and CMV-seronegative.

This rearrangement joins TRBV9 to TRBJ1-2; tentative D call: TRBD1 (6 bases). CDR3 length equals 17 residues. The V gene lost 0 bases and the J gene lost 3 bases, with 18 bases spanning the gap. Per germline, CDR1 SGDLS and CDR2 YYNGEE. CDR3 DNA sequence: TGTGCCAGCAGCGTAGCGGGTAAACGGACAGACGACTATGGCTACACCTTC. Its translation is CASSVAGKRTDDYGYTF.

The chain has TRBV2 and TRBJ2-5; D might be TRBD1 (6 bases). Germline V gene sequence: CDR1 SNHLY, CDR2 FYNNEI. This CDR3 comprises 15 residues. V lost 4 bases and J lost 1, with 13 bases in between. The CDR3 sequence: CASSAGTPVQETQYF. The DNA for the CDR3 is TGTGCCAGCAGTGCCGGGACACCCGTCCAAGAGACCCAGTACTTC. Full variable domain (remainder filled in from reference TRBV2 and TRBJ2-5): EPEVTQTPSHQVTQMGQEVILRCVPISNHLYFYWYRQILGQKVEFLVSFYNNEISEKSEIFDDQFSVERPDGSNFTLKIRSTKLEDSAMYFCASSAGTPVQETQYFGPGTRLLVL.

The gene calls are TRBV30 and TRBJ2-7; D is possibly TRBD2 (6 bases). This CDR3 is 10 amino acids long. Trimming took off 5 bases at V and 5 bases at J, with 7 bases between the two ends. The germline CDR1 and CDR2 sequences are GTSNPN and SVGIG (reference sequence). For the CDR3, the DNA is TGTGCCTGGGGGAGGAACGAGCAGTACTTC. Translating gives CAWGRNEQYF. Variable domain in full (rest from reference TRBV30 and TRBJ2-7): SQTIHQWPATLVQPVGSPLSLECTVEGTSNPNLYWYRQAAGRGLQLLFYSVGIGQISSEVPQNLSASRPQDRQFILSSKKLLLSDSGFYLCAWGRNEQYFGPGTRLTVT.

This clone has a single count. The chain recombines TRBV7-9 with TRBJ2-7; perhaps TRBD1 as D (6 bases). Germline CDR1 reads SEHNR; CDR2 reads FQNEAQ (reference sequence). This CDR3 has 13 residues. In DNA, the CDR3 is TGTGCTGCCCAGGGGCGGGTTCCCTACGAGCAGTACTTC. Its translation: CAAQGRVPYEQYF.

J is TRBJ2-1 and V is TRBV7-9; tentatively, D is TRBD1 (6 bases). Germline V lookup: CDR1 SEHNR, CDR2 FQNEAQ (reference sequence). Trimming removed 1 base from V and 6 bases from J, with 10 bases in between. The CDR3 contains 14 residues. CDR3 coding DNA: TGTGCCAGCAGCTTAGTTCAGGGGAGCAATGAGCAGTTCTTC. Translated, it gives CASSLVQGSNEQFF.

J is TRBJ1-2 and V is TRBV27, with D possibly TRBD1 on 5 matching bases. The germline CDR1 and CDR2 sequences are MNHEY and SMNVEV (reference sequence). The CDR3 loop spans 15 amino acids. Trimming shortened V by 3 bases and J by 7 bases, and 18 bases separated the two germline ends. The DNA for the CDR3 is TGTGCCAGCAGTTTTCGGGGGGAAAGGACTGCTGGCTACACCTTC. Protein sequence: CASSFRGERTAGYTF.

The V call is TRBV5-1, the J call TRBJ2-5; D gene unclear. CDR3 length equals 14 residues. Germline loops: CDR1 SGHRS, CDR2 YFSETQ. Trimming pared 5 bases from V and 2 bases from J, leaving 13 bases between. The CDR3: CASSNPVGQETQYF. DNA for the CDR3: TGCGCCAGCAGTAACCCAGTCGGGCAAGAGACCCAGTACTTC.

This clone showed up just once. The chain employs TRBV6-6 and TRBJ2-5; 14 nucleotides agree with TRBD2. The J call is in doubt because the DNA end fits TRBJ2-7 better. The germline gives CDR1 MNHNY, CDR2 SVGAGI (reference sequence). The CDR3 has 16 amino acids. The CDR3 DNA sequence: TGTGCCAGCAGTGGCCCGGGACTAGCGGGAGTCGACGAGCAGTACTTC. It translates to CASSGPGLAGVDEQYF.

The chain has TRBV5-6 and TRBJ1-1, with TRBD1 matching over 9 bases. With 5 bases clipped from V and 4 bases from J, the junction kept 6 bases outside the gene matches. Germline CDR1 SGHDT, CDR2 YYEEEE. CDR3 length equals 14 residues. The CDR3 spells CASSPGTGSTEAFF. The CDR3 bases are TGTGCCAGCAGTCCCGGGACAGGGTCCACTGAAGCTTTCTTT.

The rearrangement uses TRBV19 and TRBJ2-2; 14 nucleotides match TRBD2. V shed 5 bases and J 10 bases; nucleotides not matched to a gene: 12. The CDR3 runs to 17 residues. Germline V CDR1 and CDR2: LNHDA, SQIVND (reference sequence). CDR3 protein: CASSVSPGLAGVKELFF. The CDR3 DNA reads TGTGCCAGTAGTGTTTCCCCGGGACTAGCGGGAGTGAAGGAGCTGTTTTTT.

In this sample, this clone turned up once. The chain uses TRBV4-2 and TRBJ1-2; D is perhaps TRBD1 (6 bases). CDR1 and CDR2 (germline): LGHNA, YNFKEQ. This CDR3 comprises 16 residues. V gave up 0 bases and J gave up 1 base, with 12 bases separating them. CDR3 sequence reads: CASSQDAGDFNYGYTF. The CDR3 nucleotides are TGTGCCAGCAGCCAAGATGCAGGGGATTTTAACTATGGCTACACCTTC.

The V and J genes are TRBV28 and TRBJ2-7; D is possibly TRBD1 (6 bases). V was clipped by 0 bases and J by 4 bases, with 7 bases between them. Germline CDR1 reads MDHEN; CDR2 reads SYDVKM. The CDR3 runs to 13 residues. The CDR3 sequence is CASSLWDSYEQYF. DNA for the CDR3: TGTGCCAGCAGTTTATGGGACAGTTACGAGCAGTACTTC. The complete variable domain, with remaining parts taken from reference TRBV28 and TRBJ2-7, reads DVKVTQSSRYLVKRTGEKVFLECVQDMDHENMFWYRQDPGLGLRLIYFSYDVKMKEKGDIPEGYSVSREKKERFSLILESASTNQTSMYLCASSLWDSYEQYFGPGTRLTVT.